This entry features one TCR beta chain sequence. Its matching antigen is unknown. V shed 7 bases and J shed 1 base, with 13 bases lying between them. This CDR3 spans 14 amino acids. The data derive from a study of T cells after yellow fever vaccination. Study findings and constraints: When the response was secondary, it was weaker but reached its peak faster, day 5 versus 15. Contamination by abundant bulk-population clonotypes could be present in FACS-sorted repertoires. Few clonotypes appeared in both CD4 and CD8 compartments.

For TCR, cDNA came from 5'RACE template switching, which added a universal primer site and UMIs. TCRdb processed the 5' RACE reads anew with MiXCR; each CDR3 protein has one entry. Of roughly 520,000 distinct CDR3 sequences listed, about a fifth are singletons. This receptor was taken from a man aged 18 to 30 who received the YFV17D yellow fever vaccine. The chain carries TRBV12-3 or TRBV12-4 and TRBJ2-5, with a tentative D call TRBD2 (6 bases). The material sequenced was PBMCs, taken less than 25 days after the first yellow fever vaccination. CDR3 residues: CASTLAGPQETQYF. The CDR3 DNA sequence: TGTGCCAGCACCCTCGCGGGACCCCAAGAGACCCAGTACTTC.